This T cell receptor beta chain was sequenced for a study of cytomegalovirus exposure and HLA in healthy donors. The PCR contained 60 Vbeta and 13 Jbeta primers. The protocol was immunoSEQ multiplex PCR, while the TCRdb copy is restricted to in-frame clones and leaves out a portion. The table lists about 160,000 clones, approximately 81% of them singletons. In the case of this clone: Its antigen is undetermined.

The junction had 5 bases not matched to a gene; V was cut back by 7 bases and J by 3 bases. The germline CDR1 and CDR2 sequences are SGHVS and FQNEAQ. The CDR3 length is 13 residues. Study observations and caveats: Evidence from a later analysis indicated that most CMV-associated TCR beta chains looked HLA-restricted.

The receptor was derived from a boy between 2 and 15 years old in good health and CMV-seronegative. Sample: PBMCs. The V and J genes are TRBV7-8 and TRBJ2-7, with TRBD1 matching 8 bases. Here the CDR3 DNA reads TGTGCCAGCACCGGACAGGGAGGCTACGAGCAGTACTTC. Amino acid sequence: CASTGQGGYEQYF. Looking up the rest from reference TRBV7-8 and TRBJ2-7 gives the full variable domain: GAGVSQSPRYKVAKRGQDVALRCDPISGHVSLFWYQQALGQGPEFLTYFQNEAQLDKSGLPSDRFFAERPEGSVSTLKIQRTQQEDSAVYLCASTGQGGYEQYFGPGTRLTVT.